This TCR beta chain emerged from a study of blood T cell repertoires in COVID-19 (TCRdb year 2020). Study-level background: Collaborator samples came from the United States, Italy and Spain and covered acute and convalescent phases of COVID-19. The material from the prospective study consisted of cDNA or gDNA derived from T cells, B-cell-depleted T cells, or PBMCs. Deeply sampled blood TCRbeta repertoires from subjects exposed to, actively infected with, or recovered from COVID-19 were included in the dataset. A freely available public database, intended as a resource for researchers studying the immune response to SARS-CoV-2, is where the repertoires were released. The samples were drawn from two sources: the first 160 participants of the ongoing ImmuneRACE study, and 1,000 to 1,500 subjects contributed by 6 global collaborators. Nearly every sample came with metadata listing a de-identified subject ID, COVID-19 status, age in years and sex. Where HLA class I and class II types were available, the types were taken from metadata supplied by the sample provider, not from assay-based typing. Broader findings and caveats from the paper: Clinical and demographic metadata were provided uncurated, with the amount varying by source and participant.

The CDR3 covers 13 residues, taking in both the cysteine and the phenylalanine. This entry keeps only the CDR3 DNA: 39 bases, framed from base 1. V is pared back by 5 bases and J by 8 bases, with 12 bases lying between the germline termini. The germline V gene gives CDR1 as MNHEY and CDR2 as SVGAGI. TCRbeta CDR3 regions were amplified from genomic DNA using the immunoSEQ Assay, a bias-controlled multiplex PCR. The source study handled its data this way. Nucleated cell counts per sample were estimated from amplification of reference gene primers within the assay. Sequence reads were collapsed and filtered to measure the absolute abundance of every unique TCRbeta CDR3 rearrangement. For each sample, productive Simpson clonality was calculated as the square root of Simpson's diversity index across productive rearrangements. What TCRdb holds here is the immuneACCESS table cut down to in-frame rearrangements. Part of the clones is not present; checked against another copy, under half of the missing clones reflect an unresolved V gene, and the others are unexplained. V and J calls and clone size come straight from that table; D and trimming were deduced from the DNA. This sample lists 250,000 to 300,000 clones; 75% to 90% were detected once. The ten largest make up about 2% of the sample.

To note about this clone: The clone's antigen remains unknown. There are no base qualities to consult, and no much larger clone falls within one base.

Another Seattle source contributed samples from volunteer blood donors who had recovered from COVID-19. Collaborating institutions collected whole blood in K2EDTA tubes following their own protocols. For TCRbeta analysis, collaborator samples were shipped as frozen whole blood, as isolated PBMCs, or as DNA extracted from either sample type. Sequenced sample: peripheral blood. Recombination connected TRBV6-5 to TRBJ1-4, with an unclear D gene assignment. The clonotype originates from a woman in her 50s who had recovered from COVID-19. The encoded CDR3 is CASSNRGWEKLFF. At the DNA level, the sequence is TGTGCCAGCAGTAATCGGGGTTGGGAAAAACTGTTTTTT.